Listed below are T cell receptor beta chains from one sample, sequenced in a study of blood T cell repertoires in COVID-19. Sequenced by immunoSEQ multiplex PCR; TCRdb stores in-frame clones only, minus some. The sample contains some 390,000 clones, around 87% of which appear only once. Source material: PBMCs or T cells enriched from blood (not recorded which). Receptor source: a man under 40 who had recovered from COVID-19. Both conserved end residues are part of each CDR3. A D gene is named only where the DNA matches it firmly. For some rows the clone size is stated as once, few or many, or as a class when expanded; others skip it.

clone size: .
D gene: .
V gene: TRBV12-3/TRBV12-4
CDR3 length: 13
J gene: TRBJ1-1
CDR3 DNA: TGTGCCAGCAGTTTCCCCGGGAACACTGAAGCTTTCTTT
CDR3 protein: CASSFPGNTEAFF

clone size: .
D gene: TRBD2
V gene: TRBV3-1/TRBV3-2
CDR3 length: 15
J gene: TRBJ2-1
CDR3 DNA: TGTGCCAGCAGTCTAGCGGGAGGATCCTACAATGAGCAGTTCTTC
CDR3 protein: CASSLAGGSYNEQFF

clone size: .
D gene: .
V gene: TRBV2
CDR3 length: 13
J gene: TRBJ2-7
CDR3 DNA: TGTGCCAGCAGTGAAGCGGGACAATTCGGGCAGTACTTC
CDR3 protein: CASSEAGQFGQYF

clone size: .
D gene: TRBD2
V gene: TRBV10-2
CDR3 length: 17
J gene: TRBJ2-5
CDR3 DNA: TGCGCCAGCAGTGAGACCTCGACTAGCGGGACCCAAGAGACCCAGTACTTC
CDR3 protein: CASSETSTSGTQETQYF

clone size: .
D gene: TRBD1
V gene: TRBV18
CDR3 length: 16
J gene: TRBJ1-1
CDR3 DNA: TGTGCCAGCTCACTCAAGTTTGCTCAGGGGGGCACTGAAGCTTTCTTT
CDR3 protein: CASSLKFAQGGTEAFF

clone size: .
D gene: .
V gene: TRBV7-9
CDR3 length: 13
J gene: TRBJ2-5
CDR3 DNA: TGTGCCAGCAGCTTGGGAGTGGGTGAGACCCAGTACTTC
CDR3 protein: CASSLGVGETQYF

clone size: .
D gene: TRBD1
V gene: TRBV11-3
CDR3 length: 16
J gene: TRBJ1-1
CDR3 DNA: TGTGCCAGCAGCTTAGGGACAGGGGGAGGGAACACTGAAGCTTTCTTT
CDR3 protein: CASSLGTGGGNTEAFF

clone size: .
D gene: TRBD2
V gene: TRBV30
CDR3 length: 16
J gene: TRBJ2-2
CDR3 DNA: TGTGCCTGGGGACTAGCGGGAGGTCGGGCCACCGGGGAGCTGTTTTTT
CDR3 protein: CAWGLAGGRATGELFF

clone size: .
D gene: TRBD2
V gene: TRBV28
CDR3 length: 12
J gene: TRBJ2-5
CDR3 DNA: TGTGCCAGCAGAGGGACTACAAAGACCCAGTACTTC
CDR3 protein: CASRGTTKTQYF

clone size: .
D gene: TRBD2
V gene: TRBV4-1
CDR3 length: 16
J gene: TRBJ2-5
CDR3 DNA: TGCGCCAGCAGCCAACCCGGGAGGGGGGCCCAAGAGACCCAGTACTTC
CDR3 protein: CASSQPGRGAQETQYF

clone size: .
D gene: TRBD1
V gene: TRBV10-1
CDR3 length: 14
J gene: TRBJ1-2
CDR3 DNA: TGCGCCAGCAGTCCAGTGACAGGGTCCTATGGCTACACCTTC
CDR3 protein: CASSPVTGSYGYTF

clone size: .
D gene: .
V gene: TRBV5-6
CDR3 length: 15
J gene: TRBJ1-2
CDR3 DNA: TGTGCCAGCAGCTTTGGGACTCGAGGGGACTATGGCTACACCTTC
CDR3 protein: CASSFGTRGDYGYTF

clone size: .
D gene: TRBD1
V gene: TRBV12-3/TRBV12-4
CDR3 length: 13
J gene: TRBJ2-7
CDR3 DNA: TGTGCCAGCAGGGGGACAGTCTCGGGTGAGCAGTACTTC
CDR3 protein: CASRGTVSGEQYF

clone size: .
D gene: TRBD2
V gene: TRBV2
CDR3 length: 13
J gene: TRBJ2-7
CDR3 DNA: TGTGCCAGCAGTGAAACTAGCGAATACGAGCAGTACTTC
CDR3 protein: CASSETSEYEQYF

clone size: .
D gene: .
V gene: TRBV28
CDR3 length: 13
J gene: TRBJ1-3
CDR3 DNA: TGTGCCAGCAGTACCCCTATCCCCACAGGGTTAGATTTT
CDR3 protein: CASSTPIPTGLDF

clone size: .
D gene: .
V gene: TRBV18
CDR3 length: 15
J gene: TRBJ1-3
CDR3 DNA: TGTGCCAGCTCACCAGCGCAAGTCTCTGGAAACACCATATATTTT
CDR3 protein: CASSPAQVSGNTIYF

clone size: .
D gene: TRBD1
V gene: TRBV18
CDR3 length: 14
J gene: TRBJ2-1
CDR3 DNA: TGTGCCAGCTCACCACCACAGGGGATGGCTGAGCAGTTCTTC
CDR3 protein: CASSPPQGMAEQFF

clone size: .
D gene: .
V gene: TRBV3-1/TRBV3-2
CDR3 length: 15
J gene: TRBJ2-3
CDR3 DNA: TGTGCCAGCAGCCAAACGGGTTATGACACAGATACGCAGTATTTT
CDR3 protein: CASSQTGYDTDTQYF

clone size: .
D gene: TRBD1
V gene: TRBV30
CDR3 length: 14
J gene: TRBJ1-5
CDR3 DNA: TGTGCCTGGAGTGTACGGACAGGGCAACAGCCCCAGCATTTT
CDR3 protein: CAWSVRTGQQPQHF

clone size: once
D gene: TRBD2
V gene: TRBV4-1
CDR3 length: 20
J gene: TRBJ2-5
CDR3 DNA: TGCGCCAGCAGCCAAGAGAGCCCCGGGGGACTAGCGGGAGGGAGGGAGACCCAGTACTTC
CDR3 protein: CASSQESPGGLAGGRETQYF

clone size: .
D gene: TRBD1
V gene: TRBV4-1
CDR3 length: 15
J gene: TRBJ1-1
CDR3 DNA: TGCGCCAGCAGCCAACAGACAGGGCTGAACACTGAAGCTTTCTTT
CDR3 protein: CASSQQTGLNTEAFF

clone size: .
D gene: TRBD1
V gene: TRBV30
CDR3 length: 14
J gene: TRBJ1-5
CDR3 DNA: TGTGCCTGGAGTGTAACAGGGGGCAATCAGCCCCAGCATTTT
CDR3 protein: CAWSVTGGNQPQHF

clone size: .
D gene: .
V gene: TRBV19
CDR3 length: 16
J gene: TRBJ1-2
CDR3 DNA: TGTGCCAGTAACCCACAGGGCCCAGTAGCCTCTTATGGCTACACCTTC
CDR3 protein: CASNPQGPVASYGYTF

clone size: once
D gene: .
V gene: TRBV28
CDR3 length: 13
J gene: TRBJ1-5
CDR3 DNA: TGTGCCAGCAATGGAGGTAGCAATCAGCCCCAGCATTTT
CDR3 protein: CASNGGSNQPQHF

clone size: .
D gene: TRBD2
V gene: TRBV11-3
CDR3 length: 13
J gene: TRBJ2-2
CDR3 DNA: TGTGCCAGCAGCTTAGCGCCGGGAGGCGGGATGTTTTTT
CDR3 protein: CASSLAPGGGMFF

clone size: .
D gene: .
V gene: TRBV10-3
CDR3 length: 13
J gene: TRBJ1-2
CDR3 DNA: TGTGCCATCAGTGAGAGGACAGTCTATGGCTACACCTTC
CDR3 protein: CAISERTVYGYTF

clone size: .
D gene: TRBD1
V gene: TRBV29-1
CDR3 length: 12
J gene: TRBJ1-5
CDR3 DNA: TGCAGCGTAGGACAGGGGAATCAGCCCCAGCATTTT
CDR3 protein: CSVGQGNQPQHF

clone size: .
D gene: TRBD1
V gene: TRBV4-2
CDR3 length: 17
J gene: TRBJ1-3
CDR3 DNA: TGTGCCAGCAGCACTCGGACAGGGCGGACCTCTGGAAACACCATATATTTT
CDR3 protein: CASSTRTGRTSGNTIYF

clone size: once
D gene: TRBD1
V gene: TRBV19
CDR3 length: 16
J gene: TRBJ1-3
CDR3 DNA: TGTGCCAGTAGTGCCCGGACAGGTCCCTCTGGAAACACCATATATTTT
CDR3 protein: CASSARTGPSGNTIYF

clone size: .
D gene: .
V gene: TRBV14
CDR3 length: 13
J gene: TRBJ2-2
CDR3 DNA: TGTGCCAGCAGATACGCCTATACCGGGGAGCTGTTTTTT
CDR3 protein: CASRYAYTGELFF

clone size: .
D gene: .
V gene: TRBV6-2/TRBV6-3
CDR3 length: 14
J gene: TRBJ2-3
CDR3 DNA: TGTGCCAGCAGCCCCGGGGGTGGCACAGATACGCAGTATTTT
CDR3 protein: CASSPGGGTDTQYF

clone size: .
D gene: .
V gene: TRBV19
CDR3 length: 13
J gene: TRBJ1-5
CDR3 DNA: TGTGCCAGTAGTGAGACGGTGCTTCAGGCCCAGCATTTT
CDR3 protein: CASSETVLQAQHF

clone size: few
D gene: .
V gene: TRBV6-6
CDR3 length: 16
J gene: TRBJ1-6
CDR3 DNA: TGTGCCAGCAGTCGACAGTTTCCCCAGGCGAATTCACCCCTCCACTTT
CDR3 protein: CASSRQFPQANSPLHF

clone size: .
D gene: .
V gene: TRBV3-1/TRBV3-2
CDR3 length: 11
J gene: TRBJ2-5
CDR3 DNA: TGTGCCAGCAGCCAATCCACGGCCCAGTACTTC
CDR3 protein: CASSQSTAQYF

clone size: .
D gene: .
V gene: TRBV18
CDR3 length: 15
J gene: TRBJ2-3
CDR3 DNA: TGTGCCAGCTCATCAGGCGAGGGAATAACAGATACGCAGTATTTT
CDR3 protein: CASSSGEGITDTQYF

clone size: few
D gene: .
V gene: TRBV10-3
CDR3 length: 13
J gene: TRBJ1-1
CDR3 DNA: TGTGCCACCACAAGTATTCACAACACTGAAGCTTTCTTT
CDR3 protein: CATTSIHNTEAFF

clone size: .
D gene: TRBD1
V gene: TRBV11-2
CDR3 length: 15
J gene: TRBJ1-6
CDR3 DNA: TGTGCCAGCAGCCCAAGGACAGGGTATAATTCACCCCTCCACTTT
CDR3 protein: CASSPRTGYNSPLHF

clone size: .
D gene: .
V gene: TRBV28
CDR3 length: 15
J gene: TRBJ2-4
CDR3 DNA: TGTGCCAGCAGTTTAGGGGGGGCAGACAAAAACATTCAGTACTTC
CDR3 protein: CASSLGGADKNIQYF

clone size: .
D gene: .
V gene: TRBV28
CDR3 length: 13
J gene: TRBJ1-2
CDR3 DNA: TGTGCCAGCAGTTTTCAGGGTCGGGCTGGCTACACCTTC
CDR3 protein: CASSFQGRAGYTF

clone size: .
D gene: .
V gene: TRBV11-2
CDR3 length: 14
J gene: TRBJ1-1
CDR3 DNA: TGTGCCAGCAGGGTGGGCAGCTTGAACACTGAAGCTTTCTTT
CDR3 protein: CASRVGSLNTEAFF

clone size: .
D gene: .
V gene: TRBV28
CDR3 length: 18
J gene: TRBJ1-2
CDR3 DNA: TGTGCCAGCAGTTTCATTTGGGACAACAGAAAACAGAACTATGGCTACACCTTC
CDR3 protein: CASSFIWDNRKQNYGYTF

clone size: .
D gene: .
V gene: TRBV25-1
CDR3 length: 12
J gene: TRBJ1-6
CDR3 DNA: TGTGCCAGCAGTGAAGGGACTCTGGCCCAGATCTTT
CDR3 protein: CASSEGTLAQIF

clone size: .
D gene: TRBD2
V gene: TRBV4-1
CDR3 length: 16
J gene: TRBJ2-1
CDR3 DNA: TGCGCCAGCAGCAAACTAGCGGACCTCTCCTACAATGAGCAGTTCTTC
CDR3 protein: CASSKLADLSYNEQFF

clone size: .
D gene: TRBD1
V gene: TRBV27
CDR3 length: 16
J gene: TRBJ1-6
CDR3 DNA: TGTGCCAGCAGTTTATCGGGGACAGGGTTGGATTCACCCCTCCACTTT
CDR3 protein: CASSLSGTGLDSPLHF

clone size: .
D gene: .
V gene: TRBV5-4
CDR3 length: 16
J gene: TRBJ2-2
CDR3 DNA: TGTGCCAGCAGCTTGGGTTACAGGACGAACACCGGGGAGCTGTTTTTT
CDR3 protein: CASSLGYRTNTGELFF

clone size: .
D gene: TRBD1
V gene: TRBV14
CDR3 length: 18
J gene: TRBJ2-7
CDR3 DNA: TGTGCCAGCAGCCAAGGTGAGACGGACAGGTCGGGATCCTACGAGCAGTACTTC
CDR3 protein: CASSQGETDRSGSYEQYF

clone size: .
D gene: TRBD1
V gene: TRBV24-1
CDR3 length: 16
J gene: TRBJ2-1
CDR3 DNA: TGTGCCACCAGTGAACCAGGACAGGGTATAGACAATGAGCAGTTCTTC
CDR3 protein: CATSEPGQGIDNEQFF